This TCR beta chain was recorded in a study of blood T cell repertoires in COVID-19. The V gene end was trimmed by 5 bases and the J gene end by 4 bases; junction bases not matched to a gene: 9. This CDR3 is 15 amino acids long. Germline CDR1 SEHNR, CDR2 FQNEAQ (reference sequence). Original methodology: How many nucleated cells were present was estimated from reference gene primer amplification. The protocol was immunoSEQ multiplex PCR, while the TCRdb copy is restricted to in-frame clones and leaves out a portion. Clone size and the V and J calls come from that table; the DNA yielded D and trimming. The sample consists of over 200,000 clones, about 87% of them appearing once. Participants' reported clinical history set cohort assignment.

The sample taken for sequencing was PBMCs or T cells enriched from blood (not recorded which). This TCR came from a man aged 18 to 29 with acute COVID-19. The V gene is TRBV7-9, the J gene TRBJ2-5; 8 nucleotides align to TRBD2. The CDR3 protein is CASSPRVAGLETQYF. The CDR3 nucleotides read TGTGCCAGCAGCCCCCGAGTAGCGGGATTAGAGACCCAGTACTTC.